The 29 T cell receptor beta chains below come from one sample, sequenced in a study of blood T cell repertoires in COVID-19. Repertoires were generated with immunoSEQ multiplex PCR, while TCRdb's copy carries only in-frame clones and drops some. The sample includes about 430,000 clones, over 75% seen only once; the top ten take approximately 1.5%. What was sequenced was PBMCs or T cells enriched from blood (not recorded which). The receptors shown here come from a woman between 18 and 30 years old who had been exposed to COVID-19.

The J gene is TRBJ2-7, the V gene TRBV7-2; tentatively, D is TRBD1 (6 bases). CDR1 and CDR2 (germline): SGHTA, FQGNSA. The CDR3 loop spans 15 amino acids. Deletions cut 6 bases from V and 6 bases from J, with 21 bases between. The CDR3 sequence is CASRLATGGGTEQYF. The CDR3 nucleotides are TGTGCCAGCAGGCTGGCGACAGGAGGTGGGACCGAGCAGTACTTC.

The chain has TRBV4-1 and TRBJ2-7; 8 nucleotides match TRBD1. The trim removed 4 bases at V and 5 bases at J, leaving 13 bases unmatched. Germline values: CDR1 MGHRA, CDR2 YSYEKL. The CDR3 contains 16 residues. This CDR3 is CASSRGLGTGMHEQYF. CDR3 in DNA: TGCGCCAGCAGCCGAGGCTTGGGGACAGGTATGCACGAGCAGTACTTC.

This chain connects TRBV5-6 to TRBJ1-1, with D tentatively TRBD1 (5 bases). This CDR3 comprises 14 residues. The V gene's germline CDR1 is SGHDT and CDR2 YYEEEE. V was clipped by 1 base and J by 3 bases, with 10 bases between them. This CDR3 reads CASSLWQGDTEAFF. As DNA, the CDR3 is TGTGCCAGCAGCTTGTGGCAGGGCGACACTGAAGCTTTCTTT.

The chain links TRBV11-2 to TRBJ1-4; D is perhaps TRBD1 (6 bases). Trimming shortened V by 4 bases and J by 8 bases, and 23 bases separated the two germline ends. This CDR3 comprises 17 residues. Germline assignment: CDR1 SGHAT and CDR2 FQNNGV. CDR3 sequence reads: CASSSERARGLGEKLFF. In DNA, the CDR3 is TGTGCCAGCAGCTCTGAGAGGGCGCGGGGGCTGGGGGAAAAACTGTTTTTT.

The chain links TRBV5-1 to TRBJ1-3, with unresolved D. Germline V gives CDR1 SGHRS, CDR2 YFSETQ. The CDR3 covers 16 residues. Trimming took off 1 base at V and 0 bases at J, with 11 bases between the two ends. The CDR3 loop is CASSLSILNSGNTIYF. In DNA, the CDR3 is TGCGCCAGCAGCTTGAGCATCCTAAACTCTGGAAACACCATATATTTT.

The V and J genes are TRBV6-5 and TRBJ1-2, with 7 bases matching TRBD1. Unmatched junction bases numbered 6, after V lost 6 bases and J lost 2 bases. CDR1 MNHEY and CDR2 SVGAGI come from the germline V gene. This CDR3 has 14 residues. The DNA of the CDR3 is TGTGCCAGCAGACGACAGGGTGTCAACTATGGCTACACCTTC. This translates into CASRRQGVNYGYTF.

The gene calls are TRBV7-9 and TRBJ2-3; the D is unclear. This CDR3 spans 14 amino acids. Germline V lookup: CDR1 SEHNR, CDR2 FQNEAQ (reference sequence). With 2 bases removed from V and 2 bases from J, the gap between germline ends came to 8 bases. In DNA form, the CDR3 reads TGTGCCAGCAGCTTAACTGCCTCCACAGATACGCAGTATTTT. Translated, it gives CASSLTASTDTQYF.

This clone showed up just once. The V and J genes are TRBV24-1 and TRBJ2-7, with D tentatively TRBD1 (5 bases). The CDR3 is 12 residues long. CDR1 KGHDR and CDR2 SFDVKD come from the germline V gene. With 3 bases removed from V and 7 bases from J, the gap between germline ends came to 9 bases. This chain's CDR3 is CATSDRGREQYF. The CDR3 DNA reads as TGTGCCACCAGTGATAGGGGCCGGGAGCAGTACTTC.

This chain joins TRBV4-1 and TRBJ2-6, with D perhaps matching TRBD1 (5 bases). The CDR3 covers 15 residues. Germline V gene lookup returns CDR1 MGHRA and CDR2 YSYEKL. V was clipped by 3 bases and J by 2 bases, with 8 bases between them. CDR3 nucleotide sequence: TGCGCCAGCAGCCAGACAGTGGCTGGGGCCAACGTCCTGACTTTC. Protein sequence: CASSQTVAGANVLTF.

The chain employs TRBV11-2 and TRBJ2-1; TRBD1 is a possible D gene (5 bases). Germline lookup yields CDR1 SGHAT and CDR2 FQNNGV. The ends were cut back, 1 base at V and 5 bases at J, with 12 bases in the middle. The CDR3 extends over 15 amino acids. The CDR3 here is CASSLGWGINNEQFF. In DNA form, the CDR3 reads TGTGCCAGCAGCTTAGGTTGGGGCATTAACAATGAGCAGTTCTTC.

This chain connects TRBV6-5 to TRBJ1-6, with D tentatively TRBD1 (6 bases). V lost 6 bases and J 5 bases, leaving 14 bases between the germline ends. Germline V gives CDR1 MNHEY, CDR2 SVGAGI. This CDR3 has 15 residues. The CDR3 bases are TGTGCCAGCAGCTTACAGGGAGACAATAATTCACCCCTCCACTTT. Translating it yields CASSLQGDNNSPLHF.

This clone was observed a single time. This chain joins TRBV11-3 and TRBJ2-1; TRBD2 is a possible D gene (6 bases). CDR3 length: 15 residues. V lost 0 bases to trimming and J lost 5 bases, with 11 bases between them. Germline assignment: CDR1 SGHNT and CDR2 YENEEA. The DNA for the CDR3 is TGTGCCAGCAGCTTAGAAACAGCGGGTAACAATGAGCAGTTCTTC. This sequence encodes CASSLETAGNNEQFF.

V and J are TRBV6-5 and TRBJ1-5; D is ambiguous. Germline CDR1 reads MNHEY; CDR2 reads SVGAGI. Trimming cost V 6 bases and J 1 base, with 13 bases left between them. The CDR3 extends over 15 amino acids. For the CDR3, the DNA is TGTGCCAGCAGCACCGGGGTGGTAAGCAATCAGCCCCAGCATTTT. Translated: CASSTGVVSNQPQHF.

The chain joins TRBV20-1 to TRBJ1-2, with unresolved D. In germline, CDR1 is DFQATT, CDR2 SNEGSKA (reference sequence). The CDR3 consists of 11 residues. Deletions cut 0 bases from V and 5 bases from J, with 4 bases between. The CDR3 bases are TGCAGTGCTAGAGATCTGTATGGCTACACCTTC. Its protein product is CSARDLYGYTF.

A few counts support this clone. The chain is built from TRBV12-3 or TRBV12-4 and TRBJ1-4, with D possibly being TRBD1 (5 bases). Trimming pared 5 bases from V and 10 bases from J, leaving 11 bases between. This CDR3 region has 12 residues. The CDR3 spells CASSPFRGKLFF. The CDR3 DNA reads TGTGCCAGCAGTCCCTTTAGGGGAAAACTGTTTTTT.

This clone was counted once. V and J are TRBV6-1 and TRBJ2-2, with 9 bases matching TRBD1. The CDR3 sequence is 19 residues long. Looked up from germline, CDR1 is MNHNS and CDR2 is SASEGT. The trim removed 3 bases at V and 5 bases at J, leaving 16 bases unmatched. The CDR3 loop reads CASSDGNVRTGERTGELFF. Here the CDR3 DNA reads TGTGCCAGCAGTGACGGTAATGTTAGGACAGGGGAAAGAACCGGGGAGCTGTTTTTT.

The chain couples TRBV27 to TRBJ2-3, with 11 nucleotides matching TRBD2. V lost 2 bases, J lost 4 bases, and 5 bases stayed unmatched. Germline lookup yields CDR1 MNHEY and CDR2 SMNVEV (reference sequence). The CDR3 is made up of 16 amino acids. CDR3 nucleotides: TGTGCCAGCAGTTTACCCGCTAGCGGGGGGTCAGATACGCAGTATTTT. This translates into CASSLPASGGSDTQYF.

V and J are TRBV28 and TRBJ2-1; D possibly corresponds to TRBD2 (6 bases). This CDR3 is built from 15 residues. Trimming stripped 5 bases from V and 2 bases from J, with 13 bases between. Germline assignment: CDR1 MDHEN and CDR2 SYDVKM. CDR3 coding DNA: TGTGCCAGCAGTGACGGGAGACAAACCTACAATGAGCAGTTCTTC. Its translation is CASSDGRQTYNEQFF.

Only a few counts were recorded for this clone. V gene TRBV6-2 or TRBV6-3 combines with J gene TRBJ2-2; 7 bases fit TRBD2. The trim removed 2 bases at V and 5 bases at J, leaving 11 bases unmatched. The length of the CDR3 is 17 residues. Germline assignment: CDR1 MNHEY and CDR2 SVGEGT. The DNA of the CDR3 is TGTGCCAGCAGTTACCCCCAATGGGGGGGAAATACCGGGGAGCTGTTTTTT. Translating gives CASSYPQWGGNTGELFF.

The chain uses TRBV25-1 and TRBJ2-7; D is uncertain. Trimming removed 0 bases at V and 2 bases at J, with 8 bases between. CDR3 size: 14 residues. Germline CDR1 MGHDK, CDR2 SYGVNS. The CDR3 loop reads CASSEYPVTYEQYF. CDR3 sequence (DNA): TGTGCCAGCAGTGAATACCCGGTTACCTACGAGCAGTACTTC.

CDR3 nucleotide sequence: TGTGCCAGCTCACGTCAGGGGGCAACCGGGGAGCTGTTTTTT. Translation gives CASSRQGATGELFF. The rearrangement links TRBV18 to TRBJ2-2; 8 bases match TRBD1. CDR3 length: 14 residues. V lost 4 bases to trimming and J lost 5 bases; unmatched junction nucleotides: 3. Per germline, CDR1 KGHSH and CDR2 LQKENI. Drawing the rest from reference TRBV18 and TRBJ2-2, the complete variable domain is NAGVMQNPRHLVRRRGQEARLRCSPMKGHSHVYWYRQLPEEGLKFMVYLQKENIIDESGMPKERFSAEFPKEGPSILRIQQVVRGDSAAYFCASSRQGATGELFFGEGSRLTVL.

The genes are TRBV6-5 and TRBJ2-7, with D possibly TRBD1 on 8 matching bases. Germline CDR1 reads MNHEY; CDR2 reads SVGAGI. The CDR3 spans 14 residues. Trimming pared 6 bases from V and 2 bases from J, leaving 14 bases between. This CDR3 is CASRRAGQAYEQYF. Here the CDR3 DNA reads TGTGCCAGCAGGAGAGCGGGACAGGCCTACGAGCAGTACTTC.

This clone is a singleton in its sample. The genes are TRBV3-1 (or the pseudogene TRBV3-2) and TRBJ2-2; possibly TRBD2 for D (6 bases). This CDR3 is built from 15 residues. V lost 1 base, J lost 0 bases, and 6 bases lay in between. The germline V gene encodes CDR1 LGHDT and CDR2 YNNKEL (reference sequence). The CDR3 sequence: CASSQGLANTGELFF. Written as DNA, the CDR3 is TGTGCCAGCAGCCAAGGACTAGCGAACACCGGGGAGCTGTTTTTT.

V gene TRBV2 combines with J gene TRBJ2-7, with D perhaps TRBD2 (5 bases). Germline values: CDR1 SNHLY, CDR2 FYNNEI. V was clipped by 9 bases and J by 6 bases, with 18 bases between them. This CDR3 comprises 13 residues. In DNA, the CDR3 is TGTGCCAGAAAAGGAGGTCCCTTGGGCGAGCAGTACTTC. Its protein is CARKGGPLGEQYF.

This chain connects TRBV5-1 to TRBJ2-5, with 9 positions matching TRBD2. Germline loops: CDR1 SGHRS, CDR2 YFSETQ. The V gene end was trimmed by 4 bases and the J gene end by 2 bases; junction bases not matched to a gene: 6. The CDR3 spans 15 residues. The CDR3 DNA sequence: TGCGCCAGCAGCCTCGTAGCGGGGGCACAAGAGACCCAGTACTTC. Translating it yields CASSLVAGAQETQYF. The whole variable domain, remainder taken from reference TRBV5-1 and TRBJ2-5, is KAGVTQTPRYLIKTRGQQVTLSCSPISGHRSVSWYQQTPGQGLQFLFEYFSETQRNKGNFPGRFSGRQFSNSRSEMNVSTLELGDSALYLCASSLVAGAQETQYFGPGTRLLVL.

V is TRBV7-9 and J is TRBJ1-6; D gene unclear. CDR3 length: 13 amino acids. Germline loops: CDR1 SEHNR, CDR2 FQNEAQ (reference sequence). Between the trimmed V and J ends, which lost 1 base and 9 bases, there was a span of 7 bases. The CDR3: CASSLGSSSPLHF. The CDR3 region has the DNA TGTGCCAGCAGCTTAGGATCCAGTTCACCCCTCCACTTT.

The chain couples TRBV2 to TRBJ2-2, with TRBD2 matching over 13 bases. From germline, CDR1 is SNHLY and CDR2 FYNNEI. The CDR3 has 17 amino acids. V gave up 8 bases and J gave up 1 base; unmatched junction bases: 7. The CDR3 protein is CASGGGTSGMNTGELFF. The DNA for the CDR3 is TGTGCCAGCGGCGGAGGGACTAGCGGGATGAACACCGGGGAGCTGTTTTTT.

V is TRBV6-5 and J is TRBJ1-1; D is possibly TRBD1 (6 bases). V lost 6 bases and J 5 bases, leaving 19 bases between the germline ends. CDR3 length: 15 amino acids. Germline assignment: CDR1 MNHEY and CDR2 SVGAGI. This CDR3 is CASRAKGGMGTEAFF. CDR3 nucleotide sequence: TGTGCCAGCAGGGCTAAAGGGGGAATGGGGACTGAAGCTTTCTTT.

This clone was observed a single time. DNA of the CDR3: TGTGCCAGCAGCGACCCGGAGAAGAACACTGAAGCTTTCTTT. It encodes CASSDPEKNTEAFF. This rearrangement joins TRBV21-1 to TRBJ1-1. TRBV21-1 is flagged as a pseudogene. This CDR3 has 14 amino acids.